This entry is about one TCR beta chain. The entry originates in a study of OX40 agonist ivuxolimab in advanced cancers. The data were produced by immunoSEQ multiplex PCR, yet TCRdb's version contains in-frame clones alone and is incomplete. The sample yields fewer than 40,000 clones, 82% seen once. This material consisted of CD4+ or CD8+ T cells sorted from blood, taken in a trial of the OX40 agonist ivuxolimab. The clonotype originates from an adult with an advanced solid tumor such as melanoma, head and neck, liver or kidney cancer.

For the CDR3, the DNA is TGTGCCAGCTCCCCGGGACAGTTAAGCTCCTACGAGCAGTACTTC. As protein: CASSPGQLSSYEQYF. V usage is TRBV18 and J usage is TRBJ2-7, with 7 bases aligning to TRBD1. Germline V CDR1 and CDR2: KGHSH, LQKENI. The length of the CDR3 is 15 residues. Trimming took 6 bases from V and 0 from J; bases not matched to a gene: 8.